Presented here are 15 T cell receptor beta chains from one specimen sequenced in a study of T cell responses to AZD1222 COVID-19 vaccine. TCRdb's copy holds only in-frame clones and misses some; the assay was immunoSEQ multiplex PCR. This sample has tens of thousands of clones, with around 91% found just once. The specimen was peripheral blood, collected on day 0 of MenACWY control vaccination. The source of these receptors is an adult in good health.

The genes are TRBV21-1 and TRBJ2-2; the D segment call TRBD1 is taken from the table without a DNA check. TRBV21-1 is marked as a pseudogene. The CDR3 has 15 amino acids. The CDR3 region has the DNA TGTGCCAGCAACCGGGACAGGGTAGGTCCCGGGGAGCTGTTTTTT. Translating it yields CASNRDRVGPGELFF.

CDR3 in amino acids: CAGRGQVIGEQYF. CDR3 sequence (DNA): TGTGCTGGGAGGGGACAGGTTATTGGCGAGCAGTACTTC. This chain connects TRBV6-5 to TRBJ2-7; D possibly corresponds to TRBD1 (8 bases). Germline CDR1 is MNHEY and CDR2 is SVGAGI. The CDR3 consists of 13 residues.

The genes are TRBV6-5 and TRBJ1-6, with D possibly matching TRBD1 (6 bases). The CDR3 consists of 14 residues. The V gene's germline CDR1 is MNHEY and CDR2 SVGAGI. The ends were cut back, 2 bases at V and 7 bases at J, with 9 bases in the middle. CDR3 nucleotides: TGTGCCAGCAGTTACACAGGGTGGAATTCACCCCTCCACTTT. Its translation is CASSYTGWNSPLHF.

V and J are TRBV20-1 and TRBJ2-1; D gene ambiguous. Trimming pared 3 bases from V and 5 bases from J, leaving 20 bases between. CDR1 is DFQATT, CDR2 SNEGSKA, per germline (reference sequence). This CDR3 has 16 residues. CDR3 sequence: CSASRPFSSKNNEQFF. The CDR3, as DNA: TGCAGTGCTAGTCGGCCGTTTAGTAGCAAGAACAATGAGCAGTTCTTC.

This clone appeared a single time. V is TRBV11-3 and J is TRBJ2-2; 7 bases are a match to TRBD1. This CDR3 comprises 14 residues. Germline-derived CDR1 and CDR2 are SGHNT and YENEEA. J was trimmed by 6 bases and V by 5 bases; bases with no gene match: 6. The CDR3 region has the DNA TGTGCCAGCAGCCAACTCCAGGGGGCCGGGGAGCTGTTTTTT. This translates into CASSQLQGAGELFF.

This rearrangement joins TRBV5-1 to TRBJ2-1, with TRBD2 matching 10 bases. The CDR3 has 14 residues. J lost 2 bases, V lost 6 bases, and 2 bases had no gene match. Germline V lookup: CDR1 SGHRS, CDR2 YFSETQ. The CDR3 protein is CASKTSGTYNEQFF. CDR3 DNA: TGCGCCAGCAAAACTAGCGGGACCTACAATGAGCAGTTCTTC.

The chain uses TRBV19 and TRBJ2-3; 8 nucleotides agree with TRBD1. The J segment lost 4 bases and the V segment lost 6 bases, leaving 9 bases of the junction unmatched. From germline, CDR1 is LNHDA and CDR2 SQIVND (reference sequence). This CDR3 region has 15 residues. The CDR3 DNA is TGTGCCAGTAGACTTGGACAGGGTGCTTCAGATACGCAGTATTTT. It translates to CASRLGQGASDTQYF.

The chain couples TRBV6-2 or TRBV6-3 to TRBJ2-5; D tentatively reads TRBD1 or TRBD2 (5 bases each). Germline V CDR1 and CDR2: MNHEY, SVGEGT. There are 13 residues in the CDR3. With 6 bases removed from V and 3 bases from J, the gap between germline ends came to 11 bases. The CDR3 sequence is CASSWDGKETQYF. The CDR3 DNA reads as TGTGCCAGCAGCTGGGACGGAAAAGAGACCCAGTACTTC.

The chain combines TRBV11-1 with TRBJ2-7; D is possibly TRBD2 (6 bases). CDR3 length: 14 residues. Trimming stripped 3 bases from V and 0 bases from J, with 9 bases between. Germline V gene lookup returns CDR1 SGHAT and CDR2 FQDESV (reference sequence). Here the CDR3 DNA reads TGTGCCAGCAGCTTTTCCGGGGGCTCCTACGAGCAGTACTTC. Its protein product is CASSFSGGSYEQYF.

The gene calls are TRBV15 and TRBJ1-1; weak D call: TRBD1 (5 bases). CDR3 size: 14 residues. Germline-derived CDR1 and CDR2 are LNHNV and YYDKDF (reference sequence). Trimming left V 5 bases short and J 4 bases short, with 14 bases between. CDR3 region: CATSAGLLSTEAFF. DNA for the CDR3: TGTGCCACCAGCGCGGGGCTTCTTAGCACTGAAGCTTTCTTT.

The rearrangement joins TRBV27 to TRBJ2-3; 10 nucleotides match TRBD2. The junction had 22 bases not matched to a gene; V was cut back by 0 bases and J by 4 bases. This CDR3 has 22 amino acids. Per germline, CDR1 MNHEY and CDR2 SMNVEV (reference sequence). The CDR3 region is CASSLSSLLLAGFDSSADTQYF. DNA for the CDR3: TGTGCCAGCAGTTTATCGTCCTTACTACTAGCGGGGTTTGACTCTAGCGCAGATACGCAGTATTTT.

The chain is built from TRBV4-2 and TRBJ2-3; D is possibly TRBD1 (6 bases). Germline values: CDR1 LGHNA, CDR2 YNFKEQ. V was clipped by 6 bases and J by 0 bases, with 13 bases between them. The CDR3 totals 15 residues. The CDR3 loop reads CASRVGASSTDTQYF. In DNA form, the CDR3 reads TGTGCCAGCAGGGTGGGGGCCTCGAGCACAGATACGCAGTATTTT.

V usage is TRBV28 and J usage is TRBJ2-7, with D maybe TRBD1 (6 bases). Germline V CDR1 and CDR2: MDHEN, SYDVKM. The CDR3 runs to 15 residues. V gave up 3 bases and J gave up 4 bases, with 16 bases separating them. CDR3 nucleotides: TGTGCCAGCAGTTTGCTACAGGGATGGCGGTACGAGCAGTACTTC. It yields the protein CASSLLQGWRYEQYF. Based on the CDR3 plus reference TRBV28 and TRBJ2-7, the full variable domain is DVKVTQSSRYLVKRTGEKVFLECVQDMDHENMFWYRQDPGLGLRLIYFSYDVKMKEKGDIPEGYSVSREKKERFSLILESASTNQTSMYLCASSLLQGWRYEQYFGPGTRLTVT.

The V call is TRBV15, the J call TRBJ1-5; 10 bases agree with TRBD1. CDR1 and CDR2 from the germline V gene are LNHNV and YYDKDF (reference sequence). The length of the CDR3 is 16 residues. Unmatched junction bases numbered 5, after V lost 0 bases and J lost 6 bases. The CDR3 coding sequence is TGTGCCACCAGCAGAGATGCGGGGACAGGGGTTCAGCCCCAGCATTTT. Translating it yields CATSRDAGTGVQPQHF.

This sequence joins TRBV6-2 or TRBV6-3 and TRBJ2-7; tentative D call: TRBD1 (5 bases). The V gene's germline CDR1 is MNHEY and CDR2 SVGEGT. CDR3 size: 13 residues. Between the trimmed V and J ends, which lost 4 bases and 2 bases, there was a span of 9 bases. The CDR3 sequence is CASSSREPYEQYF. The DNA for the CDR3 is TGTGCCAGCAGTTCCAGGGAACCCTACGAGCAGTACTTC.